The present T cell receptor beta chain was sequenced within a study of blood T cell repertoires in COVID-19. Study-level information: The samples span acute and convalescent COVID-19 from the United States, Italy and Spain. Sources were T cells, B-cell-depleted T cells, or PBMCs; the material itself was cDNA or gDNA.

Per the original data handling: Reference gene primer amplification yielded estimated nucleated cell counts. Here immunoSEQ multiplex PCR was the method, and the copy in TCRdb shows in-frame clones only, minus some. V, J and clone size derive from that table, while D and trimming were established from the DNA sequence. The table has approximately 350,000 clones, about nine tenths seen once. Seattle patients were enrolled during active infection and followed longitudinally. Trimming shortened V by 6 bases and J by 1 base, and 16 bases separated the two germline ends. Germline-derived CDR1 and CDR2 are SGDLS and YYNGEE. This CDR3 is 15 amino acids long.

Material: peripheral blood. The TCR comes from a woman in her 70s with COVID-19, enrolled during active disease. The chain links TRBV9 to TRBJ1-1; D is perhaps TRBD1 (6 bases). The CDR3 DNA reads TGTGCCAGCACGTTTAACAGGGTAGGGAACACTGAAGCTTTCTTT. It codes for CASTFNRVGNTEAFF.